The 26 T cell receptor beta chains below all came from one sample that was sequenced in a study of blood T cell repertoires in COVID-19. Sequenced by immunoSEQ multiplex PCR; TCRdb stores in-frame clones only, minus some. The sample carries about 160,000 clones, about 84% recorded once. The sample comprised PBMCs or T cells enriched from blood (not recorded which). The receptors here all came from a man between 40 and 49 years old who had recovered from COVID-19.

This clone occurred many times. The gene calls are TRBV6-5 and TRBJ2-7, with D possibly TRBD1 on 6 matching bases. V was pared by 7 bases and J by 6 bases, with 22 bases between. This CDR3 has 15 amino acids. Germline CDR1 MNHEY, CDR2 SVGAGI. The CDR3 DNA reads TGTGCCAGCACCCGGGACAAACAACGCCCCCTCGAGCAGTACTTC. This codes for CASTRDKQRPLEQYF.

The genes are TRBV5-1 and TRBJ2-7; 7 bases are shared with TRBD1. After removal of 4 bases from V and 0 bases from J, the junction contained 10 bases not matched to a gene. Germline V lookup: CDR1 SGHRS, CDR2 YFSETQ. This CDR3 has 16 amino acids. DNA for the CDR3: TGCGCCAGCAGCCCGTCGGCAGGGGGTTACTCCTACGAGCAGTACTTC. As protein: CASSPSAGGYSYEQYF.

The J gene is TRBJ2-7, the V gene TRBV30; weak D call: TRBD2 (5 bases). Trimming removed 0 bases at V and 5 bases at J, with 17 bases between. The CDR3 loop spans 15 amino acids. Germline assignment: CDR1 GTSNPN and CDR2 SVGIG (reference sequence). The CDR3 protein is CAWSVARGPSHEQYF. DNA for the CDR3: TGTGCCTGGAGTGTAGCCCGGGGTCCTTCCCACGAGCAGTACTTC.

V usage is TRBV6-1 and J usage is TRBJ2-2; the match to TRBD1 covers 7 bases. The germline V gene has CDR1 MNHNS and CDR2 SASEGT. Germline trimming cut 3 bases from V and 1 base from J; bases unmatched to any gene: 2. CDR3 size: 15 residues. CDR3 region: CASSDRTGNTGELFF. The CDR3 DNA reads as TGTGCCAGCAGTGACAGGACAGGGAACACCGGGGAGCTGTTTTTT.

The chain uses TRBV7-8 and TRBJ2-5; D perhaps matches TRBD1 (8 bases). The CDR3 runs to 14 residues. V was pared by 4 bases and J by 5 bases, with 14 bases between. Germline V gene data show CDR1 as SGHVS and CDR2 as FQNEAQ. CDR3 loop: CASSSGQGGETQYF. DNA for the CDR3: TGTGCCAGCAGCTCCGGACAGGGAGGGGAGACCCAGTACTTC.

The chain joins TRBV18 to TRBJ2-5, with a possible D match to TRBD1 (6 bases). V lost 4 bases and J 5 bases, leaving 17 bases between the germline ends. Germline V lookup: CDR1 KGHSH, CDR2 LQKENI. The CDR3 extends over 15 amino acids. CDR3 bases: TGTGCCAGCTCACTAGGACAGTCAAGACGGGAGACCCAGTACTTC. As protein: CASSLGQSRRETQYF.

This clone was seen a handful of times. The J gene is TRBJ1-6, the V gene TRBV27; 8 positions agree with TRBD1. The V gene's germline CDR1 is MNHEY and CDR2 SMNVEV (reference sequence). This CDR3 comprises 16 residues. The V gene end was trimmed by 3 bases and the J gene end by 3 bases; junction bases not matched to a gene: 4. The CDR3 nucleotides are TGTGCCAGCAGTTTCGGAACAGGGGGCTATAATTCACCCCTCCACTTT. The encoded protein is CASSFGTGGYNSPLHF.

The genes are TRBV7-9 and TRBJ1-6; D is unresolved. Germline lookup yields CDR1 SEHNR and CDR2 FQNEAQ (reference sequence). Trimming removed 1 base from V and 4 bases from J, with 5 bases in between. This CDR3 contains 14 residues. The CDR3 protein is CASSLGHYNSPLHF. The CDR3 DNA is TGTGCCAGCAGCTTAGGGCATTATAATTCACCCCTCCACTTT.

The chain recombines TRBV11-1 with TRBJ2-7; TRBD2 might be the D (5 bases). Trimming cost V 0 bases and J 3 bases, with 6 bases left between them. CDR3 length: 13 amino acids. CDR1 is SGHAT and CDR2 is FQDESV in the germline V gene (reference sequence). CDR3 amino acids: CASSLAEDYEQYF. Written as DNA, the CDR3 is TGTGCCAGCAGCTTAGCGGAGGACTACGAGCAGTACTTC.

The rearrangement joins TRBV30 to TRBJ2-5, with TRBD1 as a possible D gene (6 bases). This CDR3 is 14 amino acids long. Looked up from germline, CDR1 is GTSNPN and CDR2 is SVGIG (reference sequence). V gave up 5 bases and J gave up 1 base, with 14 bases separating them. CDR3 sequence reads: CAWGGQPIQETQYF. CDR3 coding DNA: TGTGCCTGGGGTGGACAGCCCATCCAAGAGACCCAGTACTTC.

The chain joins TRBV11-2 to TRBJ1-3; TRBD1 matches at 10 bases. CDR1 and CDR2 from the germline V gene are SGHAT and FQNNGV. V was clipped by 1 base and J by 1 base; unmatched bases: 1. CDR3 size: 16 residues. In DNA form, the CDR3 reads TGTGCCAGCAGCTTAGCGGACAGGGGGTCTGGAAACACCATATATTTT. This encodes CASSLADRGSGNTIYF. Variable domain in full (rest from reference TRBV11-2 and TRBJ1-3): EAGVAQSPRYKIIEKRQSVAFWCNPISGHATLYWYQQILGQGPKLLIQFQNNGVVDDSQLPKDRFSAERLKGVDSTLKIQPAKLEDSAVYLCASSLADRGSGNTIYFGEGSWLTVV.

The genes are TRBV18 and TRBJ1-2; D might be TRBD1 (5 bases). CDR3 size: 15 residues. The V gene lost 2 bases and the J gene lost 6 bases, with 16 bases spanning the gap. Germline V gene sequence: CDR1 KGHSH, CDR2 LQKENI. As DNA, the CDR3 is TGTGCCAGCTCACCAACAGGCCTCGGACATGATGGCTACACCTTC. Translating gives CASSPTGLGHDGYTF. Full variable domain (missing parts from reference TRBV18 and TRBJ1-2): NAGVMQNPRHLVRRRGQEARLRCSPMKGHSHVYWYRQLPEEGLKFMVYLQKENIIDESGMPKERFSAEFPKEGPSILRIQQVVRGDSAAYFCASSPTGLGHDGYTFGSGTRLTVV.

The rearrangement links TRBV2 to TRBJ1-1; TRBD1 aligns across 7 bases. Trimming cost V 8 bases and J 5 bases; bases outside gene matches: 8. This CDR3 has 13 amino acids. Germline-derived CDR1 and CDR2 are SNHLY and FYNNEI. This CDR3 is CASQEATGTEAFF. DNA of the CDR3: TGTGCCAGCCAGGAGGCGACAGGGACTGAAGCTTTCTTT.

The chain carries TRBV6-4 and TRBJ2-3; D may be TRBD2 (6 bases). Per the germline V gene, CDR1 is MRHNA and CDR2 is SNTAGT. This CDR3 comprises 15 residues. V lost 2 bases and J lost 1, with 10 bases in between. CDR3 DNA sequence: TGTGCCAGCAGTGACCCGGGACTTGGCACAGATACGCAGTATTTT. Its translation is CASSDPGLGTDTQYF.

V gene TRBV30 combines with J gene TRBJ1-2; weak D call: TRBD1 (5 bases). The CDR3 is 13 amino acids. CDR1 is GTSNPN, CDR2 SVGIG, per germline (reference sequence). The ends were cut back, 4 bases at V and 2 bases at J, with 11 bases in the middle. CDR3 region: CAWIPAGNYGYTF. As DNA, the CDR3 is TGTGCCTGGATCCCTGCAGGGAACTATGGCTACACCTTC.

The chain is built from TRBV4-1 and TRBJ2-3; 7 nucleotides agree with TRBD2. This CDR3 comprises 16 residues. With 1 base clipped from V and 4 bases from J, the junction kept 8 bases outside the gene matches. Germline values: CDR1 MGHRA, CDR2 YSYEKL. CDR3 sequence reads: CASSQGGGLGPDTQYF. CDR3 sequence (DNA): TGCGCCAGCAGCCAAGGCGGGGGACTTGGGCCAGATACGCAGTATTTT.

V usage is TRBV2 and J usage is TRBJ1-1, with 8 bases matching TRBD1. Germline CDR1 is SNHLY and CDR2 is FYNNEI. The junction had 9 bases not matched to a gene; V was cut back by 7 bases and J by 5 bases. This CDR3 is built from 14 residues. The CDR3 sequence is CASIRDRGETEAFF. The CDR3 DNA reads TGTGCCAGCATCAGAGACAGGGGAGAGACTGAAGCTTTCTTT.

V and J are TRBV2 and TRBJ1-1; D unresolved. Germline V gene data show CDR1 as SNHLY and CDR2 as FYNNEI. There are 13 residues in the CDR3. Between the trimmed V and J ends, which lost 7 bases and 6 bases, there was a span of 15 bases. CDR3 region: CASTVKRVSEAFF. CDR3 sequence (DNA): TGTGCCAGCACGGTAAAGAGGGTTTCTGAAGCTTTCTTT.

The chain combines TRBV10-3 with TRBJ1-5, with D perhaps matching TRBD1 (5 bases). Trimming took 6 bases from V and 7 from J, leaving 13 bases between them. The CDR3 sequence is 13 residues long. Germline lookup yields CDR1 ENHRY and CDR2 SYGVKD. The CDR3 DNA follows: TGTGCCATCAGCACGACAGTAAACCAGCCCCAGCATTTT. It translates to CAISTTVNQPQHF.

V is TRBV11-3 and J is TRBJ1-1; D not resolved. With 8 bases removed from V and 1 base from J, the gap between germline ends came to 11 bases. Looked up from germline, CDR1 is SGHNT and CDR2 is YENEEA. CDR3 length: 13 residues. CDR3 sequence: CASGNTENTEAFF. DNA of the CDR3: TGTGCCAGCGGCAATACAGAGAACACTGAAGCTTTCTTT.

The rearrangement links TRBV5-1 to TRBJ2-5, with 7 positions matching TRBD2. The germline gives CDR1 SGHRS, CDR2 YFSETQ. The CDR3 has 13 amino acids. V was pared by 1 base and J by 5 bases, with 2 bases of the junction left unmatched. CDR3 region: CASSLLAEETQYF. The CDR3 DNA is TGCGCCAGCAGCTTGCTAGCGGAGGAGACCCAGTACTTC.

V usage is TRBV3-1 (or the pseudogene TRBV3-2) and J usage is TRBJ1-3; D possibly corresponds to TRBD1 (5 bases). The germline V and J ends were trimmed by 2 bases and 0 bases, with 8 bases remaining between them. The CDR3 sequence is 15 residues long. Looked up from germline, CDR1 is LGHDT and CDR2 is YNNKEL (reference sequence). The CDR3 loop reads CASSQRQTSGNTIYF. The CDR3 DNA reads TGTGCCAGCAGCCAACGACAGACCTCTGGAAACACCATATATTTT.

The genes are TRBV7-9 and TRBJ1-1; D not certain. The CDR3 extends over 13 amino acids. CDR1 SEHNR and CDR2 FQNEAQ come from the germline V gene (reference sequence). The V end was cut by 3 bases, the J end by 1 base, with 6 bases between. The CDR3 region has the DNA TGTGCCAGCAGCTTGGCGGGGAACACTGAAGCTTTCTTT. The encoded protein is CASSLAGNTEAFF.

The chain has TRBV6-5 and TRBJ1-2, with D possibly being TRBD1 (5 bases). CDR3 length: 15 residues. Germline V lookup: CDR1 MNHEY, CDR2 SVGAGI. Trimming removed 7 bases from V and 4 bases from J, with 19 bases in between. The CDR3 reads CASNIGGDDSYGYTF. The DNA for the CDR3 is TGTGCCAGCAACATAGGAGGGGATGATAGCTATGGCTACACCTTC.

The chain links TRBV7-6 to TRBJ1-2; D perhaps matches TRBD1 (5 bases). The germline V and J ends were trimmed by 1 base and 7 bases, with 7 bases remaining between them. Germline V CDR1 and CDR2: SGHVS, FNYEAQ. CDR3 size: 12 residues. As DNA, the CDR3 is TGTGCCAGCAGCTTAGGCAGGGTTGGCTACACCTTC. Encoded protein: CASSLGRVGYTF.

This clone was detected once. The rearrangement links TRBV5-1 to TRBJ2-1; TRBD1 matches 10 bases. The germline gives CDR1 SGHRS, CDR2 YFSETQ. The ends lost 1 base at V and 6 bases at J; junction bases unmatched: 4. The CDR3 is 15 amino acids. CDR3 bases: TGCGCCAGCAGCTTGAGACAGGGGGCGTCCAATGAGCAGTTCTTC. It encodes CASSLRQGASNEQFF.